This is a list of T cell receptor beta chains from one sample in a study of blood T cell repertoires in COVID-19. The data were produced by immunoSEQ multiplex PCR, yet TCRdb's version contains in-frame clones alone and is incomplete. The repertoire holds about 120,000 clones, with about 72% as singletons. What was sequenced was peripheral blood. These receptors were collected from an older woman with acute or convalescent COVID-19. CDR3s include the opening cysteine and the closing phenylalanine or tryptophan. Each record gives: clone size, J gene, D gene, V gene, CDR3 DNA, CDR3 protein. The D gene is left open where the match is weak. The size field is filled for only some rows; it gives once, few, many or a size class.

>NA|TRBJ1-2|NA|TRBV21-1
TGTGCCAGCAGGGGGGACAGCTTCTATGGCTACACCTTC
CASRGDSFYGYTF
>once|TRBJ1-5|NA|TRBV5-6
TGTGCCAGCAGCTTGTGGTGGGACAACAATCAGCCCCAGCATTTT
CASSLWWDNNQPQHF
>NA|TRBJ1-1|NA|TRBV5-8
TGTGCCAGCAGCTTGAAAGGTTCTAGCTCCCTCTCAGGTGAAGCTTTCTTT
CASSLKGSSSLSGEAFF
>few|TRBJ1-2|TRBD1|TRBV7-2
TGTGCCAGCAGCTTAACAGGACAGGGACGCGGCTACACCTTC
CASSLTGQGRGYTF
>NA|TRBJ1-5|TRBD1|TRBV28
TGTGCCAGCAGTTCGCGACAGGGTTCGCAGCCCCAGCATTTT
CASSSRQGSQPQHF
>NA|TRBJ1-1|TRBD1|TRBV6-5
TGTGCCAGCAGTTACCGGGCAGGGGGCAGGACTGAAGCTTTCTTT
CASSYRAGGRTEAFF
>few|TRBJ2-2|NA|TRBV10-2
TGCGCCAGCAGTCAACAGAGCACCGGGGAGCTGTTTTTT
CASSQQSTGELFF
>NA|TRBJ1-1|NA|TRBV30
TGTGCCTGGAGAGCGGGGGGAGTCTCCACTGAAGCTTTCTTT
CAWRAGGVSTEAFF
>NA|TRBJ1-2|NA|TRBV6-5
TGTGCCAGCAGGGCCACAGGGGGCTACACCTTC
CASRATGGYTF
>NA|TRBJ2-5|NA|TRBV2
TGTGCCAGCACCAAGGAAAGACAGTCCACACAGTACTTC
CASTKERQSTQYF
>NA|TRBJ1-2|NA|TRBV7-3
TGTGCCAGCAGCTTAGGGCCGAGGGATGGCTACACCTTC
CASSLGPRDGYTF
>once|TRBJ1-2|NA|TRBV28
TGTGCCAGTAGTTTAGGAAGGAGGTTCTATGGCTACACCTTC
CASSLGRRFYGYTF
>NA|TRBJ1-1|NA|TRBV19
TGTGCCAGTAGTATTCAGATGTCAGGGTGGGCTGAAGCTTTCTTT
CASSIQMSGWAEAFF
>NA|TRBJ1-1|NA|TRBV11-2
TGTGCCAGCAGCCCTACCACAGTGAACACTGAAGCTTTCTTT
CASSPTTVNTEAFF
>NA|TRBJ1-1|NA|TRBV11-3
TGTGCCAGCAGCTTGGGCTCCGTGAACACTGAAGCTTTCTTT
CASSLGSVNTEAFF
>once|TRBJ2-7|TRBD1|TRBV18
TGTGCCAGCTCACCGAGACAGGGGGATTTCTACGAGCAGTACTTC
CASSPRQGDFYEQYF
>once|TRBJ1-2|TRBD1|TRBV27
TGTGCCAGCAGTTCACGACAGGGATCGAATGGCTACACCTTC
CASSSRQGSNGYTF
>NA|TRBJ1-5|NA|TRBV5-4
TGTGCCAGCAGCTTGGGGGGGGTTAGCAATCAGCCCCAGCATTTT
CASSLGGVSNQPQHF
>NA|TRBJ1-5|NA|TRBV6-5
TGTGCCAGCAGTTACGGGACACCTAGCAATCAGCCCCAGCATTTT
CASSYGTPSNQPQHF
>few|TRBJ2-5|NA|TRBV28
TGTGCCAGCAGTTCCACGAGAGAGACCCAGTACTTC
CASSSTRETQYF
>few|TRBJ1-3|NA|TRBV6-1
TGTGCCAGCAGTGAACTTAGCGGAAACACCATATATTTT
CASSELSGNTIYF
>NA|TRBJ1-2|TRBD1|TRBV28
TGTGCCAGCAGACATCGGGACAGGGGCTATGGCTACACCTTC
CASRHRDRGYGYTF
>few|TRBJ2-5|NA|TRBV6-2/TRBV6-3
TGTGCCAGCAGTTACCGAGGACTACCGGGAGAGACCCAGTACTTC
CASSYRGLPGETQYF
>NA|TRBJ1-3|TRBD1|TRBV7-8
TGTGCCAGCAGCCAGGACAGGGCTGGAAACACCATATATTTT
CASSQDRAGNTIYF
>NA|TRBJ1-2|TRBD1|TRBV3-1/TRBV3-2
TGTGCCAGCAGCCTTGGACAGGCTAACTATGGCTACACCTTC
CASSLGQANYGYTF
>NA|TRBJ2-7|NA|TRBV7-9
TGTGCCAGCAGTACGGGATACGAGCAGTACTTC
CASSTGYEQYF
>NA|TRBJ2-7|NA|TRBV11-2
TGTGCCAGCAGCAAAGAGGCAGGGTTGGGGGAGCAGTACTTC
CASSKEAGLGEQYF
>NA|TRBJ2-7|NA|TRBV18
TGTGCCAGCTCACCAGGGCAGGGAAGATCCGAGCAGTACTTC
CASSPGQGRSEQYF
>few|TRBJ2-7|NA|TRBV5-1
TGCGCCAGCAGCTTGGCCGGGCGGGGTACCTACGAGCAGTACTTC
CASSLAGRGTYEQYF
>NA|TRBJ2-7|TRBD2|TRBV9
TGTGCCAGCAGCGTAGCCCCGGGGGGGGCATACGAGCAGTACTTC
CASSVAPGGAYEQYF
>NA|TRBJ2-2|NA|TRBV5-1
TGCGCCAGCAGCAAAGACATTGCGAACACCGGGGAGCTGTTTTTT
CASSKDIANTGELFF
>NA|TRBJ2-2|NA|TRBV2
TGTGCCAGCAGGTCGGGAGCGGTCAGGAACACCGGGGAGCTGTTTTTT
CASRSGAVRNTGELFF
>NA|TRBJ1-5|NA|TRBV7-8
TGTGCCAGCAGCTTAGCGCTCCAGAATAATCAGCCCCAGCATTTT
CASSLALQNNQPQHF
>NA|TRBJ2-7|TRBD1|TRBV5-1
TGCGCCAGCAGCGGCGCAGGGGGAAGCTACGAGCAGTACTTC
CASSGAGGSYEQYF
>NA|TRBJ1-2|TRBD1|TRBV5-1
TGCGCCAGCAGCGAGGGACAGGGTGGCGGCTACACCTTC
CASSEGQGGGYTF
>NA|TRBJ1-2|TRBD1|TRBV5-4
TGTGCCAGCAGCCTCGGACAGGGGGCCGACTATGGCTACACCTTC
CASSLGQGADYGYTF
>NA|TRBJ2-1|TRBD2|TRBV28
TGTGCCAGCAAACAAACGGGGGGGCTCGGCAATGAGCAGTTCTTC
CASKQTGGLGNEQFF
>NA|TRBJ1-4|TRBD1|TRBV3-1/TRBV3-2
TGTGCCAGCAGCCAAGGGACAGGGCTAAATGAAAAACTGTTTTTT
CASSQGTGLNEKLFF
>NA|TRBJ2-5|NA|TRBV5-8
TGTGCCAGCAGCTTCTCTGGGCGGGGGACCCAGTACTTC
CASSFSGRGTQYF
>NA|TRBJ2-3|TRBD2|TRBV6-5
TGTGCCAGTCGGACCGGGGGGGGCACAGATACGCAGTATTTT
CASRTGGGTDTQYF
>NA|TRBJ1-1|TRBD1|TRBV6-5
TGTGCCAGCACTTCCCCGACAGGGAGTACTGAAGCTTTCTTT
CASTSPTGSTEAFF
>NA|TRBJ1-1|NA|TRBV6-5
TGTGCCAGCAGTTACGGGGGCTCGGTGACTGAAGCTTTCTTT
CASSYGGSVTEAFF
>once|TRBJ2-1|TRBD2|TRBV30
TGTGCCTGGAGTGTCTTAACTAGCGGGTCGCAGTTCTTC
CAWSVLTSGSQFF
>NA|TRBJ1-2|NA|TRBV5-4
TGTGCCAGCAGCTTGGCCGGAGATTATGGCTACACCTTC
CASSLAGDYGYTF
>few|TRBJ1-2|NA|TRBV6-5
TGTGCCAGCAACAGTCTCGTCTTCGGCTACACCTTC
CASNSLVFGYTF
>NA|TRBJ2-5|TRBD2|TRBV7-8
TGTGCCAGCAGCTCCAATAGCGGGGGCGTGCAAGAGACCCAGTACTTC
CASSSNSGGVQETQYF
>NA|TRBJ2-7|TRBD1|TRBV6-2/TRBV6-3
TGTGCCAGCAGTGACGGGACAGGGGCCTACGAGCAGTACTTC
CASSDGTGAYEQYF
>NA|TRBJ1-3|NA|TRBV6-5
TGTGCCAGCAGCCAAGGACTGCTCTCTGGAAACACCATATATTTT
CASSQGLLSGNTIYF
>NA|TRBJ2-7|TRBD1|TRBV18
TGTGCCAGCTCATTTTCAGGGGGCCTAGTCTACGAGCAGTACTTC
CASSFSGGLVYEQYF
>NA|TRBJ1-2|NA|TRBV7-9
TGTGCCAGCAGCCCCCCGACGGGTAACTATGGCTACACCTTC
CASSPPTGNYGYTF
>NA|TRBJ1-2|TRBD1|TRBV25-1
TGTGCCACGTTGGACAGGACCGTCTTGGAATACACCTTC
CATLDRTVLEYTF
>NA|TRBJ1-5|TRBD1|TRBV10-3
TGTGCCATCAGAGACAGGGCTAGCAATCAGCCCCAGCATTTT
CAIRDRASNQPQHF
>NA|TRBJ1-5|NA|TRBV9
TGTGCCAGCAGCGAAAACTCGGGGGGTCAGCCCCAGCATTTT
CASSENSGGQPQHF